This is a list of T cell receptor beta chains from one sample in a study of blood T cell repertoires in COVID-19. Sequencing was performed with immunoSEQ multiplex PCR; in TCRdb, only in-frame clones are kept and a portion is missing. The data show 50,000 or so clones, with roughly 77% seen just once and around a fifth held by the top ten. Specimen: peripheral blood. These receptors all come from a human donor with active or convalescent COVID-19. The donor label of this sample is uncertain. CDR3s include the opening cysteine and the closing phenylalanine or tryptophan. Fields, in order: CDR3 DNA, CDR3 protein, J gene, clone size, V gene, D gene. The D gene is left open where the match is weak. A clone size is listed for some rows: how often the clone was seen (once, few, many), or a class if it is expanded.

TGTGCCAGCAGTGAACCCCGGCTTTCTGGGGCCGGCACCATATATTTT CASSEPRLSGAGTIYF TRBJ1-3 - TRBV6-1 -
TGTGCCAGCAGCGTTGGCCCGAACACTGAAGCTTTCTTT CASSVGPNTEAFF TRBJ1-1 - TRBV9 -
TGTGCCAGTCGGGACTCCGGCGGGACCCAGTACTTC CASRDSGGTQYF TRBJ2-5 - TRBV10-3 -
TGTGCCACCAGTGATGGCGTCACCCGGGGGAATCAGCCCCAGCATTTT CATSDGVTRGNQPQHF TRBJ1-5 - TRBV24-1 -
TGCGCCAGCGATACAGCGGGAGAGTCAGATACGCAGTATTTT CASDTAGESDTQYF TRBJ2-3 - TRBV5-1 TRBD2
TGTGCCACCAGTGACCGCCCCCTAGGGCCCCAGCATTTT CATSDRPLGPQHF TRBJ1-5 - TRBV24-1 -
TGCAGCGTAGGGACTAGCGGGGCCGGGGATACGCAGTATTTT CSVGTSGAGDTQYF TRBJ2-3 - TRBV29-1 TRBD2
TGTGCCAGCAGTGACGGGACAGGGGGCAATTCACCCCTCCACTTT CASSDGTGGNSPLHF TRBJ1-6 - TRBV6-4 TRBD1
TGTGCCAGCTTCCTGGGGGCGCCCGGGGAGCTGTTTTTT CASFLGAPGELFF TRBJ2-2 - TRBV2 -
TGTGCCAGCAGCTCCCTAGCGGGAGGTGGGGCTGAGCAGTTCTTC CASSSLAGGGAEQFF TRBJ2-1 once TRBV7-3 TRBD2
TGTGCCAGCAGTTACTACCAGGGTAACGGTCAGCCCCAGCATTTT CASSYYQGNGQPQHF TRBJ1-5 few TRBV6-5 -
TGTGCCACCGGGACTAGCACAGATACGCAGTATTTT CATGTSTDTQYF TRBJ2-3 few TRBV24-1 -
TGTGCCAGCAGCGCCTCCGGGACAGGGGTCTACGAGCAGTACTTC CASSASGTGVYEQYF TRBJ2-7 - TRBV5-5 TRBD1
TGTGCCAGCAGCAAAGTCATTGCAGGGCTAGCGGGAGGTGAGCAGTACTTC CASSKVIAGLAGGEQYF TRBJ2-7 - TRBV21-1 -
TGTGCCAGCAGCGTAGGCCAAAGCGGGACCTCCTACGAGCAGTACTTC CASSVGQSGTSYEQYF TRBJ2-7 - TRBV9 TRBD2
TGCGCCAGCAGCTTGGACAGCGGGAGCTCCTACGAGCAGTACTTC CASSLDSGSSYEQYF TRBJ2-7 - TRBV5-1 TRBD2
TGTGCCAGCTTCCTGGCGGCCTACAATGAGCAGTTCTTC CASFLAAYNEQFF TRBJ2-1 - TRBV6-6 -
TGTGCCAGCGGCACGACGGGGAGCTCCTACAATGAGCAGTTCTTC CASGTTGSSYNEQFF TRBJ2-1 - TRBV28 -
TGCGCCAGCAGCTTGGCCCCAAGCGGGTACACTGAGGAGCAGTTCTTC CASSLAPSGYTEEQFF TRBJ2-1 - TRBV5-1 -
TGTGCCATCAGTGAGTCGGGGCAGGGGAGCAATCAGCCCCAGCATTTT CAISESGQGSNQPQHF TRBJ1-5 - TRBV10-3 -
TGTGCCAGCAGCTTTTCCGGGCAAGAGACCCAGTACTTC CASSFSGQETQYF TRBJ2-5 - TRBV11-2 -
TGTGCCAGCAAAACAGGGAACGCTGGAAACACCATATATTTT CASKTGNAGNTIYF TRBJ1-3 few TRBV6-5 -
TGTGCCAGCTGCCCGGAGTCAGCAGGCAATCAGCCCCAGCATTTT CASCPESAGNQPQHF TRBJ1-5 - TRBV6-2/TRBV6-3 -
TGTGCCAGCAGCCCACGGGGACAGGGCCGTTCGCATGGCTACACCTTC CASSPRGQGRSHGYTF TRBJ1-2 - TRBV16 TRBD1
TGTGCCAGCAGCTTTCGAGAAAGAGAGACCCAGTACTTC CASSFRERETQYF TRBJ2-5 - TRBV7-3 -
TGTGCCAGCAGAGCATGGGAGAACTATGGCTACACCTTC CASRAWENYGYTF TRBJ1-2 - TRBV6-5 -
TGTGCCAGTTCTGTCGCGGCTAGCACAGATACGCAGTATTTT CASSVAASTDTQYF TRBJ2-3 - TRBV19 -
TGTGCCAGCAGTCCCAAGGAGGTAGACGAAGCTTTCTTT CASSPKEVDEAFF TRBJ1-1 - TRBV5-4 -
TGCGCCAGCAGTGAAGGGACAGGGGAGCTGTTTTTT CASSEGTGELFF TRBJ2-2 - TRBV10-1 -
TGTGCCAGCAGCTTGCAACTACAGGTATCCTACGAGCAGTACTTC CASSLQLQVSYEQYF TRBJ2-7 - TRBV5-4 -
TGCAGCGTTATCCAAGGACAGTCGAACACCGGGGAGCTGTTTTTT CSVIQGQSNTGELFF TRBJ2-2 - TRBV29-1 -
TGTGCCATCAGTGGAGACACAGAGTTTGAAAAACTGTTTTTT CAISGDTEFEKLFF TRBJ1-4 - TRBV10-3 -
TGTGCCAGCAGTGCCAGACTAGCGGGTGCTAGCCGCGGCACCGGGGAGCTGTTTTTT CASSARLAGASRGTGELFF TRBJ2-2 - TRBV6-1 TRBD2
TGTGCCAGCAGTTTTATGGGGCGGGGGCCCGAGCAGTACTTC CASSFMGRGPEQYF TRBJ2-7 - TRBV28 -
TGTGCCAGCAGTTACGGGGGGGCAGAACAGCCCCAGCATTTT CASSYGGAEQPQHF TRBJ1-5 few TRBV6-6 -
TGTGCCAGCAGCTTTAGTCCCTACTACGAGCAGTACTTC CASSFSPYYEQYF TRBJ2-7 - TRBV7-2 -
TGTGCCAGCAGCCCGAGACTGCGCTCCGGCACAGATACGCAGTATTTT CASSPRLRSGTDTQYF TRBJ2-3 - TRBV9 -
TGTGCCAGCTCGACACTAGGACAGGGAATTGATACGCAGTATTTT CASSTLGQGIDTQYF TRBJ2-3 - TRBV28 TRBD1
TGTGCCAGCAGTTCCCGGGACACGGGAAACTACGAGCAGTACTTC CASSSRDTGNYEQYF TRBJ2-7 - TRBV6-5 -
TGTGCCAGCAGTTGTTTAGCGGGAGACTACTCCTACAATGAGCAGTTCTTC CASSCLAGDYSYNEQFF TRBJ2-1 - TRBV21-1 -
TGTGCCAGCAGCCTTAATCAGCCCCAGCATTTT CASSLNQPQHF TRBJ1-5 - TRBV28 -